This TCR beta chain was identified in a study of blood T cell repertoires in COVID-19. Study background: The United States, Italy and Spain were the sources of the acute and convalescent COVID-19 samples.

Authors' data handling: Amplified reference gene primers provided the basis for estimating nucleated cell counts. Repertoires were generated with immunoSEQ multiplex PCR, while TCRdb's copy carries only in-frame clones and drops some. That table supplies the V and J calls and clone size; D and trimming were determined from the DNA. There are around 320,000 clones in the sample; around 89% occur only once, and roughly 6.9% lies in the top ten. Germline V lookup: CDR1 LNHDA, CDR2 SQIVND (reference sequence). The ends were cut back, 6 bases at V and 0 bases at J, with 18 bases in the middle. The CDR3 runs 17 residues.

This receptor was identified in a woman aged 25 to 39 who had recovered from COVID-19. The chain carries TRBV19 and TRBJ1-3; D unresolved. Sequencing was done on a sample of peripheral blood. The DNA for the CDR3 is TGTGCCAGTAGACCCTCCGTTGGACTCTACTCTGGAAACACCATATATTTT. Translated: CASRPSVGLYSGNTIYF.